The 14 T cell receptor beta chains reported below all come from one sample, sequenced in a study of vaccination and CD4 T cells after COVID-19. The Oncomine TCR Beta short-read assay was applied to DNA of cultured CD4+ T cells. Each CDR3 protein is one row after TCRdb ran MiXCR on the PCR reads. The sample shows some 22,000 distinct CDR3 sequences, around 64% of them seen only once. Sample treatment: roughly 10-day PBMC culture with coronavirus spike peptide pools or control peptides (ViraFEST assay). Their specific antigens are unknown. Sequencing was performed on CD4+ T cells from blood, cultured in vitro, taken after SARS-CoV-2 vaccination. The receptor source for this set is a human donor who received a COVID-19 vaccine.

V is TRBV7-7 and J is TRBJ1-6; a possible D gene is TRBD1 (5 bases). In germline, CDR1 is SSHAT, CDR2 FNYEAQ (reference sequence). The CDR3 has 13 amino acids. V lost 5 bases and J 7 bases, leaving 9 bases between the germline ends. The CDR3 region is CASSPDRNSPLHF. The CDR3 region has the DNA TGTGCCAGCAGCCCCGACAGAAATTCACCCCTCCACTTT.

J is TRBJ2-3 and V is TRBV30; 8 bases map to TRBD1. This CDR3 is 16 amino acids long. Germline CDR1 reads GTSNPN; CDR2 reads SVGIG (reference sequence). The V and J ends lost 4 bases and 4 bases, in that order; junction bases with no gene match: 13. This chain's CDR3 is CAWIPKDRGYPDTQYF. CDR3 nucleotide sequence: TGTGCCTGGATTCCGAAAGACAGGGGATACCCAGATACGCAGTATTTT.

This chain uses TRBV6-1 with TRBJ2-3; either TRBD1 or TRBD2 may supply D (5 bases each). The CDR3 covers 13 residues. Trimming took off 8 bases at V and 1 base at J, with 10 bases between the two ends. The germline CDR1 and CDR2 sequences are MNHNS and SASEGT. This chain's CDR3 is CASGGLGTDTQYF. In DNA form, the CDR3 reads TGTGCCAGCGGGGGTCTAGGCACAGATACGCAGTATTTT.

CDR3 sequence: CASMIRLGGGETQYF. CDR3 DNA: TGTGCCAGCATGATACGGTTGGGGGGGGGAGAGACCCAGTACTTC. V gene TRBV6-1 combines with J gene TRBJ2-5; 7 bases are a match to TRBD2. Germline values: CDR1 MNHNS, CDR2 SASEGT. The CDR3 extends over 15 amino acids. Losses at the gene ends were 7 bases for V and 4 bases for J; bases not matched to a gene: 12.

This clonotype is large. The CDR3 is CSAREEGAATEAFF. The DNA for the CDR3 is TGCAGTGCTAGAGAGGAGGGGGCGGCCACTGAAGCTTTCTTT. The V call is TRBV20-1, the J call TRBJ1-1, with TRBD1 matching 7 bases. After removal of 0 bases from V and 4 bases from J, the junction contained 5 bases not matched to a gene. Germline V gives CDR1 DFQATT, CDR2 SNEGSKA (reference sequence). The length of the CDR3 is 14 residues.

The chain uses TRBV20-1 and TRBJ2-1; TRBD2 agrees at 14 bases. The germline V gene encodes CDR1 DFQATT and CDR2 SNEGSKA (reference sequence). CDR3 size: 15 residues. The J segment lost 5 bases and the V segment lost 5 bases, leaving 5 bases of the junction unmatched. The CDR3, as DNA: TGCAGTGCTTTCGGACTAGCGGGGGGTAACAATGAGCAGTTCTTC. Amino acid sequence: CSAFGLAGGNNEQFF.

The gene calls are TRBV27 and TRBJ1-2; TRBD1 aligns across 8 bases. V lost 5 bases and J lost 2; bases outside the gene matches: 7. The CDR3 has 15 residues. CDR1 is MNHEY, CDR2 SMNVEV, per germline (reference sequence). This CDR3 reads CASSRTRTGNYGYTF. In nucleotides, the CDR3 is TGTGCCAGCAGTCGAACCCGGACAGGGAACTATGGCTACACCTTC.

The rearrangement joins TRBV5-1 to TRBJ1-2; a weak D match, TRBD1 (5 bases). The CDR3 has 14 amino acids. Trimming shortened V by 1 base and J by 8 bases, and 15 bases separated the two germline ends. CDR1 SGHRS and CDR2 YFSETQ come from the germline V gene. CDR3 DNA sequence: TGCGCCAGCAGCTTGTTACAGGATGGGGGAGGCTACACCTTC. Its translation: CASSLLQDGGGYTF.

This clonotype showed up just a few times. This chain joins TRBV7-2 and TRBJ1-1; possible D gene TRBD1, 6 bases. This CDR3 is 13 amino acids long. V was shortened by 5 bases and J by 1 base, with 8 bases between the two germline ends. CDR1 and CDR2 (germline): SGHTA, FQGNSA. In DNA, the CDR3 is TGTGCCAGCAGCCTGGGACAGAACACTGAAGCTTTCTTT. This sequence encodes CASSLGQNTEAFF.

The CDR3 nucleotides are TGTGCCAGCAGCTTAGACAGCAACACAGATACGCAGTATTTT. It is translated as CASSLDSNTDTQYF. The rearrangement uses TRBV7-3 and TRBJ2-3, with D possibly TRBD1 on 5 matching bases. Germline V lookup: CDR1 SGHTA, CDR2 FQGTGA. V was pared by 2 bases and J by 2 bases, with 8 bases between. The CDR3 totals 14 residues.

In this sample, this clonotype turned up a few times. The chain employs TRBV14 and TRBJ2-5; no firm D call. Looked up from germline, CDR1 is SGHDN and CDR2 is FVKESK. V was trimmed by 0 bases and J by 4 bases, leaving 18 bases between them. CDR3 length: 17 amino acids. The CDR3 protein is CASSQDVGLFWGETQYF. CDR3 coding DNA: TGTGCCAGCAGCCAAGATGTGGGATTATTCTGGGGAGAGACCCAGTACTTC.

CDR3 residues: CATSRDLGERLHF. The CDR3 bases are TGTGCCACCAGCAGAGATCTGGGGGAGCGCCTCCACTTT. The V call is TRBV15, the J call TRBJ1-6; TRBD1 might be the D (5 bases). CDR1 and CDR2 (germline): LNHNV, YYDKDF (reference sequence). V lost 0 bases to trimming and J lost 15 bases, with 12 bases between them. The CDR3 totals 13 residues.

The V gene is TRBV24-1, the J gene TRBJ2-5, with D maybe TRBD2 (6 bases). V gave up 5 bases and J gave up 4 bases, with 19 bases separating them. The CDR3 runs 16 residues. Germline lookup yields CDR1 KGHDR and CDR2 SFDVKD. The CDR3 is CATSGRTGERGETQYF. In nucleotides, the CDR3 is TGTGCCACCAGTGGGCGAACGGGGGAAAGGGGAGAGACCCAGTACTTC.

Details on this clonotype: Mismatch with germline at one junction end may stem from a read error. This chain joins TRBV7-6 and TRBJ1-1; D is unresolved. There are 13 residues in the CDR3. CDR1 is SGHVS and CDR2 is FNYEAQ in the germline V gene. CDR3: CASSPDLNTEALF. The CDR3 nucleotides read TGTGCCAGCAGCCCAGACCTGAACACTGAAGCTCTCTTT.